Listed below are T cell receptor beta chains from one sample, sequenced in a study of CD8 T cells in ankylosing spondylitis. TCRdb reprocessed the 5' RACE reads with MiXCR, giving one entry per CDR3 protein. The sample records 250,000 to 350,000 distinct CDR3 sequences, around 21% being singletons. Input material: blood, either unsorted or a sorted T cell fraction (not recorded which). The receptors were sampled from a female donor with ankylosing spondylitis or in good health (not recorded which). The CDR3 runs from the conserved cysteine through the conserved F or W. Fields, in order: J gene, clone size, V gene, D gene, CDR3 DNA, CDR3 protein. The D gene is left open where the match is weak. The listing skips clone size in some rows; elsewhere it reads once, few, many or a size class.

>TRBJ2-5|few|TRBV20-1|NA
TGCAGTGCTGGGGGCCCTGCGGAAGAGACCCAGTACTTC
CSAGGPAEETQYF
>TRBJ2-1|NA|TRBV6-2/TRBV6-3|TRBD1
TGTGCCAGCAGTTACTCGGGACAGGGTACCGATGAGCAGTTCTTC
CASSYSGQGTDEQFF
>TRBJ2-3|NA|TRBV5-1|NA
TGCGCCAGCAGCTTGGATGGGGCAGGGTCAGATACGCAGTATTTT
CASSLDGAGSDTQYF
>TRBJ2-4|NA|TRBV6-2/TRBV6-3|NA
TGTGCCAGCAGTTTTCGACGCCCGAGTAACATTCAGTACTTC
CASSFRRPSNIQYF
>TRBJ1-1|few|TRBV15|NA
TGTGCCACCAGCAGACCTGAGGGGTACACTGAAGCTTTCTTT
CATSRPEGYTEAFF
>TRBJ2-1|NA|TRBV7-2|TRBD2
TGTGCCAGCAGCTTAGCACAGGGACTAGCGGGATCAGGGCAGTTCTTC
CASSLAQGLAGSGQFF
>TRBJ1-1|few|TRBV30|NA
TGTGCCTGGAGTGGGATCACTGAAGCTTTCTTT
CAWSGITEAFF
>TRBJ2-3|few|TRBV7-2|TRBD1
TGTGCCAGCAGCGCGGACAGGATGGCCCCAGATACGCAGTATTTT
CASSADRMAPDTQYF
>TRBJ1-4|NA|TRBV4-3|TRBD1
TGCGCCAGCAGCCAAGATGGGACAGATTGGGGTGAAAAACTGTTTTTT
CASSQDGTDWGEKLFF
>TRBJ1-5|few|TRBV12-3/TRBV12-4|NA
TGTGCCAGCAGTGGGGGCCCATGGGGTAGGCATTTT
CASSGGPWGRHF
>TRBJ2-7|few|TRBV20-1|TRBD2
TGCAGTGCTCCACTAGCGGGCCCCTACGAGCAGTACTTC
CSAPLAGPYEQYF
>TRBJ2-2|few|TRBV20-1|NA
TGCAGTGCTAGAGATGCCCGTCATAACACCGGGGAGCTGTTTTTT
CSARDARHNTGELFF